This TCR beta chain was captured in a study of human CD4 T cells and Enterobacteriaceae (dated by TCRdb to 2019 to 2021). Study-wide findings and limitations: Ex vivo, broadly cross-reactive clonotypes appeared more expanded than specific ones, with about 55% of the 19 and about two thirds of the roughly 30 in the top 5%. Reactivity of ex vivo clonotypes was inferred only by matching nucleotide sequences to CFSE-low cultures from the same donors.

The ex vivo total memory CD4+ samples were sequenced at deep level, which gave a detection sensitivity of one cell in 200,000. The QIAamp DNA Micro Kit was used to extract genomic DNA from cell pellets, and spectrophotometry was used to check the DNA quantity and purity. The immunoSEQ multiplex PCR assay was used to amplify the TCR Vbeta CDR3 regions. The amplicons were sequenced on the Illumina HiSeq platform. Retrieved sequences were 87 nucleotides long and contained the CDR3 region. The paper's processing steps were these. Each unique productive TCR Vbeta nucleotide sequence counted as a clonotype and was quantified by productive template frequency from ImmunoSEQ Analyzer V3.0. Expanded clonotypes were defined by a threshold at the top 5th percentile of each frequency-ranked repertoire. The R package fossil was used to compute repertoire overlap as Chao-Jaccard, and the R package MASS was used to visualize the overlap by nonmetric multidimensional scaling. TCRdb took this table from immuneACCESS and kept in-frame rearrangements with V and J called. Such tables lack part of the clones; where checked against another copy, unresolved V genes explain under half of the gap, and the rest is unexplained. The DNA was the basis for D and trimming; V, J and clone size are from that table. This sample has 27,000 or so clones in its table, and approximately 82% of those were observed once. Roughly 1.8% of the sample is held by the ten biggest clonotypes.

Memory CD4+ T cells were FACS-sorted on a FACSAria III to over 95% purity as all CD4+ cells other than CD45RA+CCR7+CD95- naive cells. Blood from healthy donors came from blood donation centers in Switzerland. Total CD4+ T cells and monocytes were enriched by positive selection with CD4 and CD14 magnetic microbeads. Before sorting, CD8+, CD14+, CD16+, CD56+, CD19+ and CD25-bright cells were excluded. To assess in vivo expansion of bacteria-reactive clonotypes, total memory CD4+ T cells from two blood donors were sequenced directly ex vivo. Peripheral blood mononuclear cells were isolated from donor blood using Ficoll-Paque Plus. Points on this clone: What antigen it recognizes has not been identified. It has no much larger one-base neighbor in the sample; base qualities were not kept.

V loses 4 bases at its end and J loses 5 bases; junction bases beyond the gene matches: 7. The CDR3 runs 16 residues from the cysteine to the phenylalanine. Only the CDR3 DNA stays, 48 bases, in frame from base 1. The germline V gene supplies CDR1 SGHRS and CDR2 YFSETQ. This receptor was taken from a human donor in good health. The sample taken for sequencing was memory CD4+ T cells from blood. What this sample's cell subset or site label stands for: total memory CD4 T cells sorted directly ex vivo, unstimulated. The chain was built from TRBV5-1 and TRBJ1-4; the central 11 bases match TRBD1. The DNA sequence is given as TGCGCCAGCAGCCAAACCGGGACAGGGGGGAATGAAAAACTGTTTTTT. The translation is CASSQTGTGGNEKLFF. Here the CDR3 is joined to the reference TRBV5-1 and TRBJ1-4 genes, and the full variable domain is: KAGVTQTPRYLIKTRGQQVTLSCSPISGHRSVSWYQQTPGQGLQFLFEYFSETQRNKGNFPGRFSGRQFSNSRSEMNVSTLELGDSALYLCASSQTGTGGNEKLFFGSGTQLSVL.